This entry lists 32 T cell receptor beta chains sequenced from one sample in a study of blood T cell repertoires in COVID-19. Libraries were prepared by immunoSEQ multiplex PCR; TCRdb keeps only in-frame clonotypes and omits some of them. Of 200,000 to 250,000 clones detected, around nine tenths appear once; the ten largest clones hold over 0.75%. Sequencing was performed on peripheral blood. These receptors all stem from a man aged 60 to 75 with COVID-19, enrolled during active disease.

The chain recombines TRBV19 with TRBJ1-3; no definite D call. Germline V gene data show CDR1 as LNHDA and CDR2 as SQIVND (reference sequence). The V end was cut by 3 bases, the J end by 0 bases, with 15 bases between. This CDR3 comprises 17 residues. CDR3 region: CASSMEGFYVSGNTIYF. In nucleotides, the CDR3 is TGTGCCAGTAGTATGGAGGGATTTTATGTCTCTGGAAACACCATATATTTT.

J is TRBJ2-7 and V is TRBV21-1; the D segment call TRBD2 is taken from the table without a DNA check. TRBV21-1 is reported as a pseudogene. The length of the CDR3 is 11 residues. In DNA, the CDR3 is TGTGCCAGCAGCCCCCGCTACGAGCAGTACTTC. The encoded protein is CASSPRYEQYF.

The gene calls are TRBV2 and TRBJ1-1; D is undetermined. CDR3 size: 13 residues. Germline-derived CDR1 and CDR2 are SNHLY and FYNNEI. The V gene lost 5 bases and the J gene lost 0 bases, with 7 bases spanning the gap. The CDR3 here is CASSTTVNTEAFF. CDR3 DNA: TGTGCCAGCAGTACCACAGTGAACACTGAAGCTTTCTTT.

The chain is built from TRBV30 and TRBJ1-4; D gene ambiguous. Trimming removed 2 bases at V and 6 bases at J, with 16 bases between. CDR3 length: 15 residues. The V gene's germline CDR1 is GTSNPN and CDR2 SVGIG (reference sequence). The CDR3 spells CAWSPPTQSYEKLFF. As DNA, the CDR3 is TGTGCCTGGAGTCCCCCGACTCAATCATATGAAAAACTGTTTTTT.

The chain uses TRBV18 and TRBJ2-1; 7 bases are shared with TRBD2. V was pared by 5 bases and J by 4 bases, with 8 bases of the junction left unmatched. The germline V gene has CDR1 KGHSH and CDR2 LQKENI. The CDR3 extends over 15 amino acids. The CDR3 spells CASSTGLTGYNEQFF. The CDR3 nucleotides read TGTGCCAGCTCAACGGGACTAACGGGGTACAATGAGCAGTTCTTC. The full variable domain, rest sourced from reference TRBV18 and TRBJ2-1, is NAGVMQNPRHLVRRRGQEARLRCSPMKGHSHVYWYRQLPEEGLKFMVYLQKENIIDESGMPKERFSAEFPKEGPSILRIQQVVRGDSAAYFCASSTGLTGYNEQFFGPGTRLTVL.

The CDR3 reads CAGRLVNTGELFF. DNA for the CDR3: TGCGCAGGGAGACTAGTCAACACCGGGGAGCTGTTTTTT. J is TRBJ2-2 and V is TRBV29-1, with D tentatively TRBD2 (6 bases). This CDR3 is 13 amino acids long. Germline values: CDR1 SQVTM, CDR2 ANQGSEA.

This chain connects TRBV10-1 to TRBJ2-1; 10 bases map to TRBD1. V dropped 3 bases and J dropped 5; count of bases not matched to a gene: 7. The CDR3 length is 16 residues. Germline V gene sequence: CDR1 WNHNN, CDR2 SYGVQD (reference sequence). The DNA of the CDR3 is TGCGCCAGCAGTGACCCCGGGACAGGGGTCAACAATGAGCAGTTCTTC. It codes for CASSDPGTGVNNEQFF.

The CDR3 loop reads CASSIGHEQYF. The DNA for the CDR3 is TGTGCCAGTAGTATCGGTCACGAGCAGTACTTC. V usage is TRBV19 and J usage is TRBJ2-7; D not resolved. CDR1 LNHDA and CDR2 SQIVND come from the germline V gene (reference sequence). V gave up 3 bases and J gave up 5 bases, with 5 bases separating them. The CDR3 consists of 11 residues.

V gene TRBV10-1 combines with J gene TRBJ2-7; 14 nucleotides align to TRBD2. The ends lost 3 bases at V and 3 bases at J; junction bases unmatched: 10. CDR1 and CDR2 (germline): WNHNN, SYGVQD (reference sequence). The CDR3 runs 18 residues. The CDR3, as DNA: TGCGCCAGCAGTGACCCGACGGGGACTAGCGGGGGAAACTACGAGCAGTACTTC. Its translation is CASSDPTGTSGGNYEQYF.

The genes are TRBV6-1 and TRBJ1-6; no firm D call. V lost 0 bases, J lost 11 bases, and 11 bases lay in between. Per the germline V gene, CDR1 is MNHNS and CDR2 is SASEGT. The CDR3 runs 14 residues. In DNA form, the CDR3 reads TGTGCCAGCAGTGAAGCCCCGACTTTCCCACCCCTCCACTTT. This codes for CASSEAPTFPPLHF.

The chain couples TRBV19 to TRBJ1-5, with D uncertain. Germline V lookup: CDR1 LNHDA, CDR2 SQIVND (reference sequence). The CDR3 consists of 16 residues. The V and J ends lost 4 bases and 7 bases respectively, with 20 bases between them. The DNA for the CDR3 is TGTGCCAGTAGTAGCCCTGCTGGTGCCGGGGAGCAGCCCCAGCATTTT. It codes for CASSSPAGAGEQPQHF.

This chain links TRBV27 with TRBJ2-7, with D tentatively TRBD2 (6 bases). The germline CDR1 and CDR2 sequences are MNHEY and SMNVEV (reference sequence). The CDR3 runs to 14 residues. V was clipped by 0 bases and J by 3 bases, with 9 bases between them. CDR3 residues: CASSLSEGRYEQYF. The CDR3 DNA is TGTGCCAGCAGTTTATCGGAGGGGCGCTACGAGCAGTACTTC.

This clone came up a few times. Other DNA variants within this sample encode the same CDR3. The chain carries TRBV3-1 (or the pseudogene TRBV3-2) and TRBJ2-5; tentative D call: TRBD2 (5 bases). There are 13 residues in the CDR3. From germline, CDR1 is LGHDT and CDR2 YNNKEL (reference sequence). Trimming pared 5 bases from V and 4 bases from J, leaving 11 bases between. The CDR3 here is CASSVGGRETQYF. The CDR3, as DNA: TGTGCCAGCAGCGTCGGTGGGAGAGAGACCCAGTACTTC.

This clone was found a few times. This chain links TRBV6-5 with TRBJ2-6; perhaps TRBD2 as D (6 bases). Germline V gives CDR1 MNHEY, CDR2 SVGAGI. The CDR3 sequence is 15 residues long. V gave up 8 bases and J gave up 0 bases, with 11 bases separating them. The CDR3 bases are TGTGCCAGCGGAGGGTCTTCCTCTGGGGCCAACGTCCTGACTTTC. This encodes CASGGSSSGANVLTF.

V and J are TRBV10-3 and TRBJ2-7, with 7 positions matching TRBD1. CDR3 size: 14 residues. Germline V gene lookup returns CDR1 ENHRY and CDR2 SYGVKD. V lost 2 bases, J lost 5 bases, and 6 bases stayed unmatched. The CDR3 DNA follows: TGTGCCATCAGTGAGGTAGGGGGCGCGGACGAGCAGTACTTC. Translated: CAISEVGGADEQYF.

The chain links TRBV2 to TRBJ1-3, with D perhaps TRBD1 (6 bases). CDR1 SNHLY and CDR2 FYNNEI come from the germline V gene. The CDR3 is 13 amino acids. Trimming took off 7 bases at V and 2 bases at J, with 9 bases between the two ends. Written as DNA, the CDR3 is TGTGCCAGCATTCAGGGGACTGGAAACACCATATATTTT. It translates to CASIQGTGNTIYF.

The rearrangement joins TRBV6-5 to TRBJ1-5; possible D gene TRBD1, 5 bases. There are 16 residues in the CDR3. V was trimmed by 0 bases and J by 5 bases, leaving 14 bases between them. Germline V gene data show CDR1 as MNHEY and CDR2 as SVGAGI. CDR3 nucleotide sequence: TGTGCCAGCAGTTACTCTATAAGGACGGGGGATCAGCCCCAGCATTTT. Amino acids: CASSYSIRTGDQPQHF.

The chain uses TRBV7-2 and TRBJ1-2, with a tentative D call TRBD1 (6 bases). V was pared by 5 bases and J by 0 bases, with 10 bases between. In germline, CDR1 is SGHTA, CDR2 FQGNSA. There are 14 residues in the CDR3. Here the CDR3 DNA reads TGTGCCAGCAGCCCGGACAGAGCTAACTATGGCTACACCTTC. It translates to CASSPDRANYGYTF.

The J gene is TRBJ1-1, the V gene TRBV5-8, with unresolved D. Trimming shortened V by 5 bases and J by 6 bases, and 11 bases separated the two germline ends. In germline, CDR1 is SGHTS, CDR2 YDEGEE. This CDR3 spans 12 amino acids. CDR3 bases: TGTGCCAGCAGTTGGACGAGGGCTGAAGCTTTCTTT. Amino acids: CASSWTRAEAFF.

As concerns this clone: Other DNA sequences in this specimen translate into the identical CDR3. This rearrangement joins TRBV7-9 to TRBJ2-1; 10 bases are shared with TRBD1. With 3 bases clipped from V and 4 bases from J, the junction kept 0 bases outside the gene matches. CDR3 length: 14 residues. Germline assignment: CDR1 SEHNR and CDR2 FQNEAQ (reference sequence). CDR3 protein: CASSLGQGYNEQFF. DNA for the CDR3: TGTGCCAGCAGCTTGGGACAGGGGTACAATGAGCAGTTCTTC.

This chain connects TRBV5-6 to TRBJ2-3; a weak D match, TRBD2 (6 bases). CDR3 length: 15 amino acids. Trimming stripped 5 bases from V and 0 bases from J, with 13 bases between. In germline, CDR1 is SGHDT, CDR2 YYEEEE. The CDR3 is CASRAGTLSTDTQYF. The CDR3 nucleotides read TGTGCCAGCAGGGCCGGGACTCTGAGCACAGATACGCAGTATTTT.

The chain is built from TRBV12-3 or TRBV12-4 and TRBJ1-1; D gene uncertain. This CDR3 spans 12 amino acids. V dropped 7 bases and J dropped 9 bases, with 15 bases sitting between them. CDR3: CASTETVSQAFF. In nucleotides, the CDR3 is TGTGCCAGCACCGAGACCGTTAGCCAAGCTTTCTTT.

The V call is TRBV5-4, the J call TRBJ2-3; 8 nucleotides match TRBD2. Germline lookup yields CDR1 SGHNT and CDR2 YYREEE (reference sequence). CDR3 size: 15 residues. J gave up 2 bases and V 4 bases, and 6 bases lay outside the gene matches. In DNA form, the CDR3 reads TGTGCCAGCAGCCCCACTAGCGGAGACACAGATACGCAGTATTTT. Its translation is CASSPTSGDTDTQYF.

The rearrangement joins TRBV12-3 or TRBV12-4 to TRBJ2-3; D may be TRBD2 (5 bases). The V gene lost 7 bases and the J gene lost 6 bases, with 8 bases spanning the gap. The CDR3 contains 11 residues. This CDR3 reads CASTSRDTQYF. CDR3 bases: TGTGCCAGCACTAGCCGGGATACGCAGTATTTT.

The chain uses TRBV6-5 and TRBJ2-3; maybe TRBD2 (6 bases). CDR3 length: 14 amino acids. The V gene lost 7 bases and the J gene lost 2 bases, with 13 bases spanning the gap. Germline values: CDR1 MNHEY, CDR2 SVGAGI. The CDR3 DNA reads TGTGCCAGCACGAGCGGGCCCCCCACAGATACGCAGTATTTT. This encodes CASTSGPPTDTQYF.

The genes are TRBV7-9 and TRBJ1-4; 8 nucleotides line up with TRBD1. This CDR3 region has 17 residues. Germline CDR1 reads SEHNR; CDR2 reads FQNEAQ (reference sequence). J gave up 3 bases and V 3 bases, and 9 bases lay outside the gene matches. CDR3 amino acids: CASSLRTGLGSNEKLFF. The CDR3 DNA sequence: TGTGCCAGCAGCTTGAGGACAGGGCTTGGTTCTAATGAAAAACTGTTTTTT.

This clone was counted once. The genes are TRBV4-1 and TRBJ1-6, with D maybe TRBD1 (5 bases). This CDR3 is built from 14 residues. The germline CDR1 and CDR2 sequences are MGHRA and YSYEKL. Trimming left V 0 bases short and J 10 bases short, with 10 bases between. The CDR3, as DNA: TGCGCCAGCAGCCAAGACAGGGTGGGGTCACCCCTCCACTTT. This encodes CASSQDRVGSPLHF.

This rearrangement joins TRBV6-5 to TRBJ1-2; the D gene is possibly TRBD1 (6 bases). The V end lost 6 bases, the J end lost 8 bases, and 16 bases lay between the germline ends. This CDR3 spans 13 amino acids. Germline V gives CDR1 MNHEY, CDR2 SVGAGI. The CDR3 sequence is CASSAQGLEGYTF. The CDR3 nucleotides read TGTGCCAGCAGCGCCCAGGGGTTAGAAGGCTACACCTTC.

This chain joins TRBV7-3 and TRBJ2-1, with a possible D match to TRBD2 (5 bases). The germline V gene has CDR1 SGHTA and CDR2 FQGTGA. The ends were cut back, 5 bases at V and 7 bases at J, with 18 bases in the middle. The CDR3 spans 15 residues. CDR3 nucleotides: TGTGCCAGCAGCCCACGAGCTAGCTTAAGGAATGAGCAGTTCTTC. This translates into CASSPRASLRNEQFF.

The chain combines TRBV27 with TRBJ1-6, with D maybe TRBD1 (6 bases). Germline V gives CDR1 MNHEY, CDR2 SMNVEV (reference sequence). Trimming cost V 6 bases and J 7 bases, with 16 bases left between them. The CDR3 loop spans 15 amino acids. The DNA for the CDR3 is TGTGCCAGCAGCGTCGGGACAACGGGAAATTCACCCCTCCACTTT. Amino acids: CASSVGTTGNSPLHF.

The chain joins TRBV5-8 to TRBJ2-7; a weak D match, TRBD2 (7 bases). CDR3 length: 17 residues. Germline values: CDR1 SGHTS, CDR2 YDEGEE. V lost 4 bases and J 3 bases, leaving 23 bases between the germline ends. This CDR3 is CASSRLKGKGGNYEQYF. The CDR3, as DNA: TGTGCCAGCAGCCGCCTGAAGGGTAAGGGGGGGAACTACGAGCAGTACTTC. Full variable domain (outside the CDR3, taken from reference TRBV5-8 and TRBJ2-7): EAGVTQSPTHLIKTRGQQATLRCSPISGHTSVYWYQQALGLGLQFLLWYDEGEERNRGNFPPRFSGRQFPNYSSELNVNALELEDSALYLCASSRLKGKGGNYEQYFGPGTRLTVT.

This clone was found once. CDR3 residues: CASSYSVSVTEAFF. The CDR3 DNA is TGTGCCAGCAGTTACTCGGTGTCGGTCACTGAAGCTTTCTTT. V usage is TRBV6-5 and J usage is TRBJ1-1; no clear D gene. Trimming took off 0 bases at V and 4 bases at J, with 9 bases between the two ends. Germline V gene data show CDR1 as MNHEY and CDR2 as SVGAGI. CDR3 length equals 14 residues.